This T cell receptor beta chain is from a study of blood T cell repertoires in COVID-19. As for the study in general: Sites in the United States, Italy and Spain provided acute and convalescent COVID-19 samples.

CDR3 length: 17 residues. The ends lost 1 base at V and 7 bases at J; junction bases unmatched: 10. Germline V gives CDR1 KGHSH, CDR2 LQKENI. Study processing details: Reference gene primer amplification in the assay estimated nucleated cell counts. Measured with immunoSEQ multiplex PCR; TCRdb has only the in-frame clones, and not every one. V, J and clone size reflect that table, while D and trimming were determined from the DNA. The data show about 250,000 clones, about 86% seen once. The sequenced sample was peripheral blood. The chain has TRBV18 and TRBJ1-4, with 9 positions matching TRBD1. The source is a man aged 80 or over with acute or convalescent COVID-19. The CDR3 region is CASSPQETGTGTEKLFF. The DNA of the CDR3 is TGTGCCAGCTCACCACAAGAAACCGGGACAGGGACTGAAAAACTGTTTTTT. Together with reference TRBV18 and TRBJ1-4, the CDR3 gives the full variable domain: NAGVMQNPRHLVRRRGQEARLRCSPMKGHSHVYWYRQLPEEGLKFMVYLQKENIIDESGMPKERFSAEFPKEGPSILRIQQVVRGDSAAYFCASSPQETGTGTEKLFFGSGTQLSVL.